This T cell receptor beta chain was sequenced for a study of T cells in Graves' hyperthyroidism and ophthalmopathy. Study summary: Pretreatment peripheral blood was obtained at initial diagnosis. Study-wide points: Stable hyperthyroidism was separated from ophthalmopathy by a model based on 13 V-J features. Most clonotypes expanded in thyroid above 0.001 were likewise present in blood.

Each diagnosis drew on symptoms, thyroxine, TRAb, thyroid ultrasound and orbital computed tomography findings. The CDR3 loop spans 15 amino acids. Unmatched junction bases numbered 4, after V lost 5 bases and J lost 4 bases. This clonotype was recorded many times. Its target is unknown. There were TCR beta CDR3 regions amplified from RNA transcripts. TCR CDR3 underwent first-round RT-PCR with the HTBI primer set. TCRdb reprocessed the multiplex PCR reads with MiXCR, giving one entry per CDR3 protein. Among roughly 180,000 distinct CDR3 sequences listed, around 8.9% were seen once. This sequence joins TRBV12-3 or TRBV12-4 and TRBJ2-2; TRBD2 agrees at 10 bases. Sequencing was carried out using blood. The TCR was taken from a woman in her late teens or twenties with Graves' hyperthyroidism that later progressed to Graves' ophthalmopathy. In DNA form, the CDR3 reads TGTGCCAGCAGTCCAAGCGGGGGGGGCACCGGGGAGCTGTTTTTT. It specifies CASSPSGGGTGELFF.